A single TCR beta chain is shown here with its context. This CDR3 has 13 residues. The germline V gene has CDR1 SGHTS and CDR2 YDEGEE. V was cut by 2 bases and J by 1 base, with 6 bases left in between. Profiled with immunoSEQ multiplex PCR; TCRdb holds only in-frame clones, not every one. The sample has about 45,000 clones, approximately 90% seen once. This entry comes from a study of T cell changes during pregnancy in multiple sclerosis. The sequenced sample was peripheral blood, obtained in the first trimester of pregnancy. The sequence came from a female donor with multiple sclerosis, enrolled in a pregnancy study. V gene TRBV5-8 combines with J gene TRBJ1-1, with no clear D. In nucleotides, the CDR3 is TGTGCCAGCAGCTTAGGAGGGAACACTGAAGCTTTCTTT. It codes for CASSLGGNTEAFF.